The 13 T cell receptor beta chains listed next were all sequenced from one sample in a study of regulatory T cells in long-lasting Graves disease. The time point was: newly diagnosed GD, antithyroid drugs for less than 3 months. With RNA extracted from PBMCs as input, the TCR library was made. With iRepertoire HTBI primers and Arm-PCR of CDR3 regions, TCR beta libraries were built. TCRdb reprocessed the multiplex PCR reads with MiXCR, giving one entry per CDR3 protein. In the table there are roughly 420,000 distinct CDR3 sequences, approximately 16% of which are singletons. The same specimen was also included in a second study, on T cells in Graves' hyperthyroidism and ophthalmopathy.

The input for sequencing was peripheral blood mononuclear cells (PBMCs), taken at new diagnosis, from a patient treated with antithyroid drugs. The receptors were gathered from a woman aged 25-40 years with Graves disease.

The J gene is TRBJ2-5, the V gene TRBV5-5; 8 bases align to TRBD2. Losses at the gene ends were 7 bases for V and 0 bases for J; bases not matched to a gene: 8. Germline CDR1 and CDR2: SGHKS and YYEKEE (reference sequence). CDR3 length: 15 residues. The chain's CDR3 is CASGAGGANQETQYF. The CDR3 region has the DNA TGTGCCAGCGGGGCCGGGGGGGCGAACCAAGAGACCCAGTACTTC.

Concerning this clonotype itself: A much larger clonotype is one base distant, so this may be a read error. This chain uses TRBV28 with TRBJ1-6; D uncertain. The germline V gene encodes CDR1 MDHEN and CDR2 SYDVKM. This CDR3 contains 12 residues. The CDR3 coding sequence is TGTGCCAGTGTGCCGGTTAATCCACCCCTCCACTTT. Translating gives CASVPVNPPLHF.

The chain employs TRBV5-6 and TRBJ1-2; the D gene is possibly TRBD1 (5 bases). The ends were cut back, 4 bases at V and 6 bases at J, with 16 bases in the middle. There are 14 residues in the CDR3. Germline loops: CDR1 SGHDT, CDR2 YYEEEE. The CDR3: CASSPRFQGHGYTF. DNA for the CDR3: TGTGCCAGCAGCCCCCGCTTTCAGGGCCATGGCTACACCTTC.

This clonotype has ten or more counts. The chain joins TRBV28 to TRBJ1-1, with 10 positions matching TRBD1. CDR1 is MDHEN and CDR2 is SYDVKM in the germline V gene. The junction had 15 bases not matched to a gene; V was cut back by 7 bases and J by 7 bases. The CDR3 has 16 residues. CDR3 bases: TGTGCCAGCATGGTGCCGGGACAGGGGTATCATGGTGAAGCTTTCTTT. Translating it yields CASMVPGQGYHGEAFF.

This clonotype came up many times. This CDR3 is CASSPRPGLAGAKNIQYF. CDR3 sequence (DNA): TGTGCCAGCAGCCCGCGACCGGGACTAGCGGGAGCCAAAAACATTCAGTACTTC. This chain uses TRBV7-9 with TRBJ2-4; 12 positions agree with TRBD2. Germline assignment: CDR1 SEHNR and CDR2 FQNEAQ (reference sequence). Losses at the gene ends were 5 bases for V and 0 bases for J; bases not matched to a gene: 8. CDR3 length: 18 residues.

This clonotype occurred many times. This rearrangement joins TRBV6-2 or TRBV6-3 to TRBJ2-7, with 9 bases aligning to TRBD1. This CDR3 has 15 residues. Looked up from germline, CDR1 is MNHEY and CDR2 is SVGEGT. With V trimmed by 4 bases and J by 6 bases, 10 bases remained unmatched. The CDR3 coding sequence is TGTGCCAGCAGTTTCAAGGACAGGGGAGGGGGCGAGCAGTACTTC. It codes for CASSFKDRGGGEQYF.

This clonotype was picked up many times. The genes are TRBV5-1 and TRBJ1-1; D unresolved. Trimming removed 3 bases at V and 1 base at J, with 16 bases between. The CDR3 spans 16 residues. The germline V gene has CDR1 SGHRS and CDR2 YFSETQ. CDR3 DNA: TGCGCCAGCAGCTCTAGCCGCAGTGGCGGGAACACTGAAGCTTTCTTT. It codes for CASSSSRSGGNTEAFF.

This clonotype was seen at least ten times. As DNA, the CDR3 is TGTGCCAGCGTCTTCACAGATACGCAGTATTTT. This codes for CASVFTDTQYF. The chain employs TRBV27 and TRBJ2-3; D is unclear. The germline V gene encodes CDR1 MNHEY and CDR2 SMNVEV (reference sequence). This CDR3 region has 11 residues. With 8 bases removed from V and 2 bases from J, the gap between germline ends came to 5 bases.

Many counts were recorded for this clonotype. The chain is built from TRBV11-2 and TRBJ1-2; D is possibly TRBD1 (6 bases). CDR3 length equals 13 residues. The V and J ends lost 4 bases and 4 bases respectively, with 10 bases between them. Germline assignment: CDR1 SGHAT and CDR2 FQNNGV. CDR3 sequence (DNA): TGTGCCAGCAGCTCGGAGGACAGCTATGGCTACACCTTC. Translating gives CASSSEDSYGYTF.

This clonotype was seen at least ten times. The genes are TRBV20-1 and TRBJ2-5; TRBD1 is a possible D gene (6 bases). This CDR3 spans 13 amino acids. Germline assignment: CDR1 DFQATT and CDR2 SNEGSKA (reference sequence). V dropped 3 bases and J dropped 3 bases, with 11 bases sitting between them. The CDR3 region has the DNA TGCAGTGCTAGCCAGGGGTGGAAAGAGACCCAGTACTTC. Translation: CSASQGWKETQYF.

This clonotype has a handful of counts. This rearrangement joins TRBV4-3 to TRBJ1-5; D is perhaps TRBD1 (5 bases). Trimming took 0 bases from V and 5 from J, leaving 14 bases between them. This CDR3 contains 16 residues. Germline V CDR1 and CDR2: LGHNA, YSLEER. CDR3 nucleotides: TGCGCCAGCAGCCAAGATCGGGGGGGAAGATATCAGCCCCAGCATTTT. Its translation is CASSQDRGGRYQPQHF.

The CDR3 coding sequence is TGTGCCAGCTCGTCACCGGGGTGGGACAGAACCTCCTACGAGCAGTACTTC. Translated, it gives CASSSPGWDRTSYEQYF. This chain joins TRBV18 and TRBJ2-7; 7 nucleotides agree with TRBD1. Trimming removed 6 bases from V and 0 bases from J; junction bases left unmatched: 14. CDR1 and CDR2 from the germline V gene are KGHSH and LQKENI. This CDR3 is built from 17 residues.

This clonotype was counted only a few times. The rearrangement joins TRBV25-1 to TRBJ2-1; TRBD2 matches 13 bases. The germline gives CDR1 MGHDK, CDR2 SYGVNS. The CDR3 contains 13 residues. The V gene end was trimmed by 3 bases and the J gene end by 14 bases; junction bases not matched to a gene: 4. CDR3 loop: CASSDTSGREEFF. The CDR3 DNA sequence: TGTGCCAGCAGTGACACTAGCGGGAGGGAGGAGTTCTTC.